Below, one TCR beta chain is given with its context. The table came from immunoSEQ multiplex PCR; TCRdb's copy has only in-frame clones and leaves some out. Counted here are 300,000 to 350,000 clones, 87% occurring once; the ten biggest clones make up roughly 2.1%. V was cut by 4 bases and J by 0 bases, with 11 bases left in between. The germline gives CDR1 SGHDT, CDR2 YYEEEE. The CDR3 is 14 residues long. The data originate from a study of blood T cell repertoires in COVID-19. The specimen was peripheral blood. V gene TRBV5-6 combines with J gene TRBJ2-7; maybe TRBD2 (6 bases). This clonotype was sampled from a man in his late teens or twenties with active or convalescent COVID-19. The CDR3 DNA is TGTGCCAGCAGCCTCGGGGGTGTCTCCTACGAGCAGTACTTC. This sequence encodes CASSLGGVSYEQYF. Based on the CDR3 plus reference TRBV5-6 and TRBJ2-7, the full variable domain is DAGVTQSPTHLIKTRGQQVTLRCSPKSGHDTVSWYQQALGQGPQFIFQYYEEEERQRGNFPDRFSGHQFPNYSSELNVNALLLGDSALYLCASSLGGVSYEQYFGPGTRLTVT.